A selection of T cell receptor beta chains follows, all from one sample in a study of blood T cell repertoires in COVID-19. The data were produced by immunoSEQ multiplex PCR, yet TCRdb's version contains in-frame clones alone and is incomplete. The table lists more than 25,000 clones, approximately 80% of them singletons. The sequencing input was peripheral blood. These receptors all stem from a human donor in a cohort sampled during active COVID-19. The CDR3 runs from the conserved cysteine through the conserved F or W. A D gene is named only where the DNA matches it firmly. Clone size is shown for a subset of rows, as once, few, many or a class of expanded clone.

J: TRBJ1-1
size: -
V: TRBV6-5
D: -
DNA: TGTGCCAGTCATACAGCGGCGGACACTGAAGCTTTCTTT
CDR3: CASHTAADTEAFF

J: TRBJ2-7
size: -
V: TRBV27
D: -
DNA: TGTGCCAGCAGTTTATCTCCAACCTACGAGCAGTACTTC
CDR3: CASSLSPTYEQYF

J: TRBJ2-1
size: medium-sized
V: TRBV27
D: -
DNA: TGTGCCAGCTCCTCTACTACTTGGAATGAGCAGTTCTTC
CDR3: CASSSTTWNEQFF

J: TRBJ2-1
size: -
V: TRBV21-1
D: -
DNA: TGTGCCAGCAGGACTAGTACCCTGAATGAGCAGTTCTTC
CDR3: CASRTSTLNEQFF

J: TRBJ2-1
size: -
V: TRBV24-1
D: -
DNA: TGTGCCACCAGTGATTTGCGTTACAATGAGCAGTTCTTC
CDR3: CATSDLRYNEQFF

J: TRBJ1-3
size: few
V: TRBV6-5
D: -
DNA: TGTGCCACTTCGAGGGTCTCTGGAAACACCATATATTTT
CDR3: CATSRVSGNTIYF

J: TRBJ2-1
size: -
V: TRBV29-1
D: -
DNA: TGCAGCGGCTTGACTTGGTTTGAGCAGTTCTTC
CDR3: CSGLTWFEQFF

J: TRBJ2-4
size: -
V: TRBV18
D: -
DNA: TGTGCCAGCTCACCGACTATAAGCCAGGCCAAAAACATTCAGTACTTC
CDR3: CASSPTISQAKNIQYF

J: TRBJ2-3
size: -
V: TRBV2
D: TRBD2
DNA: TGTGCCAGCAGTGGAGGACTAGCGGATCCTAGCACAGATACGCAGTATTTT
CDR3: CASSGGLADPSTDTQYF

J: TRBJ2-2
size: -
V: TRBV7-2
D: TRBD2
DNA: TGTGCCAGCTTTAGCGGGGGGTCGGCCGGGGAGCTGTTTTTT
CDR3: CASFSGGSAGELFF

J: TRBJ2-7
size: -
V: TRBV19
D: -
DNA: TGTGCCAGTAGTGGTACTCCAGGACAACACTACGAGCAGTACTTC
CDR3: CASSGTPGQHYEQYF

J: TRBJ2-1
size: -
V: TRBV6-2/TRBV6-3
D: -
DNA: TGTGCCAGCAGTTACTCGGTGGGCCAGACAAACCCATACAATGAGCAGTTCTTC
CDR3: CASSYSVGQTNPYNEQFF

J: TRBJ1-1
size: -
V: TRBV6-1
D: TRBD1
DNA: TGTGCCAGCAGGTTGACAGGGGCCAACACTGAAGCTTTCTTT
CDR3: CASRLTGANTEAFF

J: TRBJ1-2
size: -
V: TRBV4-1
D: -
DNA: TGCGCCAGCAGCCGACCGGACACCTACTATGGCTACACCTTC
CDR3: CASSRPDTYYGYTF

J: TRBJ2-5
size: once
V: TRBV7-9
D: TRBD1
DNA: TGTGCCAGCAGCTTACGATTTACAGGGGTCGGACACCAAGAGACCCAGTACTTC
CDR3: CASSLRFTGVGHQETQYF

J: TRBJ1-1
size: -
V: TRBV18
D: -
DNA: TGTGCCAGCTCTCCCTCTTTGAACACTGAAGCTTTCTTT
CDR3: CASSPSLNTEAFF

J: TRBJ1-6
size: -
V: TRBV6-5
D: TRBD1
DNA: TGTGCCAGCAGCTGGACAGGGGGCAATTCACCCCTCCACTTT
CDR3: CASSWTGGNSPLHF

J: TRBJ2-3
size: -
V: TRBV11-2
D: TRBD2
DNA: TGTGCCAGCAGCGACTTCAGGAGCGGGGGGGCAGGCACAGATACGCAGTATTTT
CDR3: CASSDFRSGGAGTDTQYF

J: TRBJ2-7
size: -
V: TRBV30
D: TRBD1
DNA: TGTGCCTGGACCGGGACAGGGGCACTCGAGCAGTACTTC
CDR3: CAWTGTGALEQYF

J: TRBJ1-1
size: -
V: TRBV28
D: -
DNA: TGTGCCAGCAGTTTATACGCAGGTGAAGCTTTCTTT
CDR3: CASSLYAGEAFF

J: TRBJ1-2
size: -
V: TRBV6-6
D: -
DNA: TGTGCCAGCAGCCTATCAGGGAACTATGGCTACACCTTC
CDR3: CASSLSGNYGYTF

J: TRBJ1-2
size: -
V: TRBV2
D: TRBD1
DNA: TGTGCCAGCAGCGAGGACAGGGAAAGGTATGGCTACACCTTC
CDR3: CASSEDRERYGYTF

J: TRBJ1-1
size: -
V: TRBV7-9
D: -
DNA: TGTGCCAGCAGCTTAGTTGGGCCCCCCGAAGCTTTCTTT
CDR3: CASSLVGPPEAFF

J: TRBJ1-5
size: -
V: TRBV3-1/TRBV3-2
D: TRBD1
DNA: TGTGCCAGCAGCCCTGGGACAGCTCGCAATCAGCCCCAGCATTTT
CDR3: CASSPGTARNQPQHF

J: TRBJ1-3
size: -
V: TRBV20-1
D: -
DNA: TGCAGTGCTAGTCGGGGGTGGGGCGGGGTGGTCGCTGGAAACACCATATATTTT
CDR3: CSASRGWGGVVAGNTIYF

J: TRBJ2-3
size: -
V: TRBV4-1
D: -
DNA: TGCGCCAGCAGCCAAGATCCGACTAGCACAGATACGCAGTATTTT
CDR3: CASSQDPTSTDTQYF